This TCR beta chain was identified in a study of spatial heterogeneity in lung cancer. Study-level information: Matched bulk RNA-seq yielded a T cell module score, and TCR transcript counts in tumor regions correlated strongly with that score. General study findings and limits: The number of expanded tumor alpha and beta chains correlated with mutation number. Counts of ubiquitous and regional expanded TCRs tracked ubiquitous and regional nonsynonymous mutations, respectively.

This clonotype was found many times. Its antigen is not identified. The CDR3 spans 15 residues. Germline CDR1 reads SQVTM; CDR2 reads ANQGSEA. The V and J ends lost 3 bases and 2 bases, in that order; junction bases with no gene match: 7. TCRdb used MiXCR to reprocess the 5' RACE reads, holding one entry per CDR3 protein. The table lists some 100,000 distinct CDR3 sequences, 3.5% to 5% of them singletons. Time point denoted: sample taken at primary tumor resection. Samples were obtained from around 72 donors, all untreated early-stage non-small cell lung cancer patients. TCRs were sequenced from unsorted whole RNA of tumor, nontumor lung or PBMC.

The input for sequencing was lung tumor tissue, taken at surgery. This TCR came from a male donor with early-stage non-small cell lung cancer. The gene calls are TRBV29-1 and TRBJ2-1, with TRBD2 matching 7 bases. The CDR3 region has the DNA TGCAGCGTTGAGGTAGCGGGCCCGCCCTACAATGAGCAGTTCTTC. Translated: CSVEVAGPPYNEQFF.